The 26 T cell receptor beta chains given below trace back to one sample, sequenced in a study of T cells in Graves' hyperthyroidism and ophthalmopathy (dated by TCRdb to between 2018 and 2020). Library construction relied on multiplex PCR. Sequencing used an Illumina HiSeq 2000. The TCR beta CDR3 regions were amplified from the RNA transcripts. A first-round RT-PCR of the TCR CDR3 used the HTBI primer set with the Qiagen OneStep RT-PCR kit. TCRdb reanalyzed the raw reads on its own, using fastp at Q25 for trimming and MiXCR for clone calling, and kept in-frame beta chains. CDR3 protein duplicates are merged, each entry listing the most common genes and DNA. The sample table records about 380,000 distinct CDR3 sequences; roughly 14% of these occur just once. The top ten constitute roughly 11% of the sample. The sequencing sample was made of blood. The source is an older woman with Graves' hyperthyroidism.

This clonotype was counted at least ten times. This chain links TRBV2 with TRBJ1-2; D uncertain. CDR1 is SNHLY and CDR2 is FYNNEI in the germline V gene. The CDR3 covers 16 residues. The V and J ends lost 6 bases and 4 bases respectively, with 21 bases between them. The CDR3 DNA is TGTGCCAGCAGGCCCAGCCGCGCCAAATCGGGCTATGGCTACACCTTC. Encoded protein: CASRPSRAKSGYGYTF.

For this clonotype: A much larger clonotype is one base distant, so this may be a read error. The rearrangement joins TRBV6-5 to TRBJ2-7; 8 bases line up with TRBD1. Germline CDR1 MNHEY, CDR2 SVGAGI. The CDR3 runs 14 residues. With 2 bases clipped from V and 5 bases from J, the junction kept 5 bases outside the gene matches. CDR3 in amino acids: CASSYAGGLHEQYF. DNA for the CDR3: TGTGCCAGCAGTTACGCAGGGGGCTTACACGAGCAGTACTTC.

This chain uses TRBV30 with TRBJ1-1; D gene uncertain. Deletions cut 4 bases from V and 1 base from J, with 4 bases between. Germline CDR1 is GTSNPN and CDR2 is SVGIG (reference sequence). The CDR3 spans 11 residues. The CDR3 coding sequence is TGTGCCTGGACCCGGAACACTGAAGCTTTCTTT. Protein product: CAWTRNTEAFF.

This clonotype was counted many times. The chain has TRBV2 and TRBJ2-5; possibly TRBD2 for D (7 bases). Germline V gives CDR1 SNHLY, CDR2 FYNNEI. The V gene lost 7 bases and the J gene lost 5 bases, with 11 bases spanning the gap. The CDR3 extends over 12 amino acids. The CDR3 nucleotides read TGTGCCAGCATGCGGGGGCCCGAGACCCAGTACTTC. Translation gives CASMRGPETQYF.

This clonotype was seen a few times. The chain joins TRBV6-1 to TRBJ2-7, with TRBD1 matching over 7 bases. After removal of 6 bases from V and 5 bases from J, the junction contained 10 bases not matched to a gene. Germline V gene data show CDR1 as MNHNS and CDR2 as SASEGT. The CDR3 extends over 14 amino acids. The CDR3 nucleotides are TGTGCCAGCAGCCGCGGAAAGGGGGCTAACGAGCAGTACTTC. Amino acids: CASSRGKGANEQYF.

This clonotype was seen at least ten times. The chain links TRBV11-1 to TRBJ1-4, with 8 positions matching TRBD1. There are 14 residues in the CDR3. Germline lookup yields CDR1 SGHAT and CDR2 FQDESV (reference sequence). Unmatched junction bases numbered 2, after V lost 5 bases and J lost 3 bases. CDR3 sequence: CASSRTGPNEKLFF. The CDR3 nucleotides are TGTGCCAGCAGCCGGACAGGGCCTAATGAAAAACTGTTTTTT. The full variable domain, its missing parts supplied by reference TRBV11-1 and TRBJ1-4, is EAEVAQSPRYKITEKSQAVAFWCDPISGHATLYWYRQILGQGPELLVQFQDESVVDDSQLPKDRFSAERLKGVDSTLKIQPAELGDSAMYLCASSRTGPNEKLFFGSGTQLSVL.

This clonotype was counted between two and nine times. The chain employs TRBV5-4 and TRBJ2-5; 7 positions match TRBD2. Germline V gene sequence: CDR1 SGHNT, CDR2 YYREEE (reference sequence). The CDR3 consists of 20 residues. Trimming took 3 bases from V and 4 from J; bases not matched to a gene: 24. Here the CDR3 DNA reads TGTGCCAGCAGCTCCCCCCTAGGCGGGAGTACAAGGGGTGGTGGAGAGACCCAGTACTTC. This translates into CASSSPLGGSTRGGGETQYF.

This clonotype was counted ten times or more. V and J are TRBV5-5 and TRBJ2-5, with a weak D call TRBD2 (6 bases). Germline CDR1 and CDR2: SGHKS and YYEKEE (reference sequence). Trimming took 6 bases from V and 1 from J, leaving 13 bases between them. This CDR3 has 14 residues. CDR3 bases: TGTGCCAGCAACCTAGGAGGGACCCAAGAGACCCAGTACTTC. This gives the protein CASNLGGTQETQYF.

There are a few counts of this clonotype. The chain is built from TRBV24-1 and TRBJ2-3; D remains ambiguous. The CDR3 sequence is 11 residues long. The germline V gene encodes CDR1 KGHDR and CDR2 SFDVKD. The V gene lost 3 bases and the J gene lost 10 bases, with 7 bases spanning the gap. Here the CDR3 DNA reads TGTGCCACCAGTGATCCCCAGGCGCAGTATTTT. Translated: CATSDPQAQYF.

This clonotype showed up just a few times. The CDR3 sequence: CASSFSGANEKLFF. CDR3 nucleotides: TGTGCCAGCAGCTTCAGTGGGGCTAATGAAAAACTGTTTTTT. The chain uses TRBV5-5 and TRBJ1-4; no definite D call. Per germline, CDR1 SGHKS and CDR2 YYEKEE (reference sequence). The ends were cut back, 2 bases at V and 3 bases at J, with 8 bases in the middle. This CDR3 has 14 amino acids.

This clonotype occurred a few times. This chain connects TRBV19 to TRBJ2-7; the match to TRBD1 covers 9 bases. Germline V gives CDR1 LNHDA, CDR2 SQIVND (reference sequence). J was trimmed by 5 bases and V by 6 bases; bases with no gene match: 14. This CDR3 comprises 16 residues. CDR3 amino acids: CASSRNPGQGHNEQYF. The CDR3 nucleotides are TGTGCCAGTAGCCGCAACCCGGGACAGGGACATAACGAGCAGTACTTC.

This clonotype was detected ten times or more. The chain links TRBV12-5 to TRBJ2-3, with 7 bases identical to TRBD1. This CDR3 has 16 residues. The germline V gene encodes CDR1 LGHNT and CDR2 FRNRAP. The J segment lost 0 bases and the V segment lost 4 bases, leaving 7 bases of the junction unmatched. CDR3 bases: TGTGCTAGTGGTTCCGGGACAGCCTCTAGCACAGATACGCAGTATTTT. This encodes CASGSGTASSTDTQYF.

This clonotype was found a few times. The CDR3 sequence: CASSFQDTNTEAFF. DNA of the CDR3: TGTGCCAGCAGTTTCCAGGACACGAACACTGAAGCTTTCTTT. The chain employs TRBV27 and TRBJ1-1; perhaps TRBD1 as D (5 bases). The CDR3 contains 14 residues. Trimming shortened V by 3 bases and J by 1 base, and 9 bases separated the two germline ends. Looked up from germline, CDR1 is MNHEY and CDR2 is SMNVEV (reference sequence).

This rearrangement joins TRBV5-8 to TRBJ2-2, with D possibly matching TRBD2 (6 bases). Trimming took 2 bases from V and 3 from J, leaving 14 bases between them. Germline values: CDR1 SGHTS, CDR2 YDEGEE. The CDR3 is made up of 16 amino acids. The CDR3 nucleotides are TGTGCCAGCAGCTTCGGGCGGGGCAGCTACACCGGGGAGCTGTTTTTT. Its protein product is CASSFGRGSYTGELFF.

The V call is TRBV7-9, the J call TRBJ2-7; no definite D call. TRBJ2-1 explains the end of the DNA better; the J call may be wrong. CDR1 is SEHNR, CDR2 FQNEAQ, per germline (reference sequence). There are 12 residues in the CDR3. Here the CDR3 reads CASSLAHYEQFF. DNA for the CDR3: TGTGCCAGCAGCTTAGCACACTACGAGCAGTTCTTC.

There are many counts of this clonotype. The V call is TRBV28, the J call TRBJ1-2; weak D call: TRBD1 (5 bases). Germline assignment: CDR1 MDHEN and CDR2 SYDVKM. V lost 6 bases and J lost 5, with 19 bases in between. This CDR3 has 15 amino acids. Here the CDR3 reads CASSPGTSLGYGYTF. CDR3 sequence (DNA): TGTGCCAGCAGCCCCGGGACCTCCTTGGGGTATGGCTACACCTTC.

The V and J genes are TRBV18 and TRBJ2-3; 12 bases line up with TRBD1. J gave up 6 bases and V 3 bases, and 7 bases lay outside the gene matches. The CDR3 has 16 amino acids. Germline CDR1 reads KGHSH; CDR2 reads LQKENI. The CDR3 sequence: CASSPAGTGGADTQYF. The CDR3 DNA sequence: TGTGCCAGCTCACCGGCCGGGACAGGGGGCGCCGATACGCAGTATTTT.

This clonotype was detected ten times or more. Here the CDR3 reads CASSLGDINEKLFF. The CDR3, as DNA: TGTGCCAGCAGCTTAGGAGATATTAATGAAAAACTGTTTTTT. V gene TRBV7-8 combines with J gene TRBJ1-4; no reliable D call. CDR3 length: 14 residues. CDR1 and CDR2 from the germline V gene are SGHVS and FQNEAQ. Trimming pared 1 base from V and 4 bases from J, leaving 7 bases between.

This clonotype was recorded at least ten times. The J gene is TRBJ2-1, the V gene TRBV6-5; 10 bases line up with TRBD2. This CDR3 region has 15 residues. Trimming at V came to 4 bases and at J to 6 bases, leaving 6 bases not matched to a gene. From germline, CDR1 is MNHEY and CDR2 SVGAGI. CDR3 bases: TGTGCCAGCAGTTTAATCGCTAGCGGGAGCAATGAGCAGTTCTTC. Amino acids: CASSLIASGSNEQFF.

The chain couples TRBV9 to TRBJ1-3; 9 bases fit TRBD1. V lost 0 bases, J lost 2 bases, and 0 bases stayed unmatched. This CDR3 contains 15 residues. The germline V gene has CDR1 SGDLS and CDR2 YYNGEE. CDR3: CASSVGTGAGNTIYF. CDR3 coding DNA: TGTGCCAGCAGCGTAGGGACAGGGGCTGGAAACACCATATATTTT.

This clonotype was observed many times. This chain connects TRBV20-1 to TRBJ2-1; TRBD1 matches 8 bases. CDR3 length equals 13 residues. Germline V gene sequence: CDR1 DFQATT, CDR2 SNEGSKA (reference sequence). After removal of 3 bases from V and 3 bases from J, the junction contained 1 base not matched to a gene. The CDR3 DNA follows: TGCAGTGCTAGCGGGACAGGCTACAATGAGCAGTTCTTC. Translated, it gives CSASGTGYNEQFF.

In this sample, this clonotype turned up many times. The chain is built from TRBV5-1 and TRBJ1-1, with unresolved D. Between the trimmed V and J ends, which lost 2 bases and 2 bases, there was a span of 7 bases. CDR3 length: 13 residues. Germline V gene data show CDR1 as SGHRS and CDR2 as YFSETQ. Here the CDR3 DNA reads TGCGCCAGCAGCTTTCAGGCCAACACTGAAGCTTTCTTT. Its translation: CASSFQANTEAFF.

This clonotype was seen many times. For the CDR3, the DNA is TGTGCCAGCAGCTTGCTGGACGGGACCTACAATGAGCAGTTCTTC. Translating gives CASSLLDGTYNEQFF. This chain uses TRBV5-5 with TRBJ2-1; TRBD2 might be the D (5 bases). The germline gives CDR1 SGHKS, CDR2 YYEKEE (reference sequence). Trimming shortened V by 1 base and J by 2 bases, and 10 bases separated the two germline ends. CDR3 length: 15 amino acids.

This clonotype was counted between two and nine times. V usage is TRBV10-3 and J usage is TRBJ2-1; TRBD2 might be the D (5 bases). Germline-derived CDR1 and CDR2 are ENHRY and SYGVKD. The V end was cut by 4 bases, the J end by 5 bases, with 6 bases between. This CDR3 is 12 amino acids long. CDR3 coding DNA: TGTGCCATCAGTGGGGGAGACAATGAGCAGTTCTTC. Translation gives CAISGGDNEQFF.

In this sample, this clonotype turned up a few times. The chain carries TRBV19 and TRBJ1-1; D gene uncertain. Germline V gene data show CDR1 as LNHDA and CDR2 as SQIVND (reference sequence). The CDR3 loop spans 12 amino acids. Trimming stripped 7 bases from V and 1 base from J, with 7 bases between. The CDR3 spells CASKEKNTEAFF. DNA for the CDR3: TGTGCCAGTAAGGAGAAGAACACTGAAGCTTTCTTT. The complete variable domain, with remaining parts taken from reference TRBV19 and TRBJ1-1, reads DGGITQSPKYLFRKEGQNVTLSCEQNLNHDAMYWYRQDPGQGLRLIYYSQIVNDFQKGDIAEGYSVSREKKESFPLTVTSAQKNPTAFYLCASKEKNTEAFFGQGTRLTVV.

This clonotype was found many times. This chain connects TRBV29-1 to TRBJ2-7, with TRBD2 identical over 12 bases. CDR3 size: 15 residues. V gave up 6 bases and J gave up 6 bases; unmatched junction bases: 12. Germline CDR1 and CDR2: SQVTM and ANQGSEA. DNA of the CDR3: TGCAGCGTCCAAAACCTAGCGGGAGGGCCACCCGAGCAGTACTTC. Amino acids: CSVQNLAGGPPEQYF.